What follows is one T cell receptor (beta chain) and its context. Its antigen is not known. This CDR3 is also generated by other DNA sequences in the sample. The sample belongs to a study of cytomegalovirus exposure and HLA in healthy donors. Regarding the study as a whole: Reportedly, diagnosis of cytomegalovirus status by the classifier showed high specificity and sensitivity.

PCR amplification relied on 60 Vbeta primers (plus 13 Jbeta primers). Repertoires were generated with immunoSEQ multiplex PCR, while TCRdb's copy carries only in-frame clones and drops some. The sample contains some 130,000 clones, around three quarters of which appear only once. The germline CDR1 and CDR2 sequences are MNHEY and SMNVEV (reference sequence). V shed 3 bases and J shed 5 bases, with 14 bases lying between them. This CDR3 region has 14 residues. The sequenced sample consisted of PBMCs. V gene TRBV27 combines with J gene TRBJ2-7, with D perhaps TRBD2 (5 bases). The origin of this receptor is a male donor in good health and CMV-seropositive. In nucleotides, the CDR3 is TGTGCCAGCAGTTTGAGGGCCGGAGGCAACGAGCAGTACTTC. As protein: CASSLRAGGNEQYF.